This T cell receptor (beta chain) stems from a study of blood T cell repertoires in COVID-19. The CDR3 consists of 15 residues. Trimming removed 2 bases from V and 7 bases from J, with 12 bases in between. Germline CDR1 reads SNHLY; CDR2 reads FYNNEI. Sequencing was performed with immunoSEQ multiplex PCR; in TCRdb, only in-frame clones are kept and a portion is missing. The repertoire holds roughly 230,000 clones, with about 80% as singletons. The chain recombines TRBV2 with TRBJ1-6; possibly TRBD1 for D (5 bases). The sequenced sample consisted of peripheral blood. This receptor was identified in a woman in her 50s with acute or convalescent COVID-19. CDR3 in amino acids: CASSEISRQNSPLHF. The CDR3 DNA sequence: TGTGCCAGCAGTGAAATTTCTAGACAGAATTCACCCCTCCACTTT.